The clone carrying this T cell receptor beta chain came up many times. Its antigen remains unknown. Treatment of any kind had been given to no patient before thyroid surgery. The sample is drawn from a study of metastatic and nonmetastatic thyroid tumors. Overall study: Repertoires from malignant and benign thyroid patients were compared across blood and tumor or nodule tissue.

Overall study results and limits: As reported, TCR beta diversity in blood and tumor was significantly higher in malignant thyroid tumors than in benign nodules.

Germline V gene sequence: CDR1 DFQATT, CDR2 SNEGSKA (reference sequence). The length of the CDR3 is 14 residues. With V trimmed by 4 bases and J by 3 bases, 5 bases remained unmatched. TCRdb re-analyzed the PCR reads using MiXCR. The table has some 28,000 clones, roughly 20% seen once. The receptor was derived from a female donor with papillary thyroid cancer or a benign thyroid nodule (not recorded which). Some clones in this sample may be carry-over from other donors' samples. The sample was blood. V usage is TRBV20-1 and J usage is TRBJ1-5; TRBD1 matches at 8 bases. The CDR3 protein is CSATQGVANQPQHF. Here the CDR3 DNA reads TGCAGTGCTACACAGGGGGTCGCCAATCAGCCCCAGCATTTT.